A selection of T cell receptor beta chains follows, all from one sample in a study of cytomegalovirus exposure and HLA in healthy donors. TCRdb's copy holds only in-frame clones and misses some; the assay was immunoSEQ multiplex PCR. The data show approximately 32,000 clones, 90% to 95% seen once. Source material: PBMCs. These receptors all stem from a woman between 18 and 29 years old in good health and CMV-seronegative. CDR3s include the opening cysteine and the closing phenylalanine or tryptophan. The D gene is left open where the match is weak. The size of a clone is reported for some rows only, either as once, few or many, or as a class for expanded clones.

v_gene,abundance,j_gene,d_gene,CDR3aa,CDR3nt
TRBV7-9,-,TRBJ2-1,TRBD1,CASSSTGGTEQFF,TGTGCCAGCAGCTCTACAGGGGGCACTGAGCAGTTCTTC
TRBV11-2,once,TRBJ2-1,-,CASSRVFNNEQFF,TGTGCCAGCAGCAGAGTTTTCAACAATGAGCAGTTCTTC
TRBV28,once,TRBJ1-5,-,CASTAGPQPQHF,TGTGCCAGCACCGCAGGGCCTCAGCCCCAGCATTTT
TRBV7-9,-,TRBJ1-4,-,CASSLQGRGANEKLFF,TGTGCCAGCTCTCTCCAGGGCAGGGGAGCTAATGAAAAACTGTTTTTT
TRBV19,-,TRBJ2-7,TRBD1,CASSMSGGFSYEQYF,TGTGCCAGTAGTATGTCAGGGGGCTTCTCCTACGAGCAGTACTTC
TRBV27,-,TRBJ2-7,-,CASGPTYEQYF,TGTGCCAGCGGGCCTACCTACGAGCAGTACTTC
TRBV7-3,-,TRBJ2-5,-,CASSLLSSETQYF,TGTGCCAGCAGCTTACTTAGTTCAGAGACCCAGTACTTC
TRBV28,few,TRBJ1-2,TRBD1,CASSFRQGYYGYTF,TGTGCCAGCAGTTTTAGACAGGGATACTATGGCTACACCTTC
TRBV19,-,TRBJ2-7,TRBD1,CASSRGRGQPYEQYF,TGTGCCAGTAGCAGAGGTCGGGGACAGCCCTACGAGCAGTACTTC
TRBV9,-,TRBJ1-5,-,CASSVATRGRDQPQHF,TGTGCCAGCAGCGTAGCTACAAGGGGCCGCGACCAGCCCCAGCATTTT
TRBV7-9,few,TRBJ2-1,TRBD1,CSTLSRDRVVGQFF,TGTTCCACCCTGTCCCGGGACAGGGTCGTGGGGCAGTTCTTC
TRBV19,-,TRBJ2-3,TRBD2,CASSTPFGLAGPRNAADTQYF,TGTGCCAGTAGTACCCCGTTCGGGCTAGCGGGACCCCGAAATGCGGCAGATACGCAGTATTTT
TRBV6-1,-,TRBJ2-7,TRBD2,CASGLAGVGSYEQYF,TGTGCCAGCGGGCTAGCGGGAGTCGGAAGCTACGAGCAGTACTTC
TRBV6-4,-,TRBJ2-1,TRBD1,CASRWSLRVNRGGNEQFF,TGTGCCAGCAGGTGGTCCTTGAGGGTTAACAGGGGCGGTAATGAGCAGTTCTTC
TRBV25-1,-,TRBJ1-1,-,CASKAMNTEAFF,TGTGCCAGCAAAGCTATGAACACTGAAGCTTTCTTT
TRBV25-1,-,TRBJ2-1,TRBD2,CASSETGLAGNNEQFF,TGTGCCAGCAGTGAAACGGGACTAGCGGGTAACAATGAGCAGTTCTTC
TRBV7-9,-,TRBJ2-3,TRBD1,CASSLGTGAADTQYF,TGTGCCAGCAGCTTGGGGACAGGGGCGGCAGATACGCAGTATTTT
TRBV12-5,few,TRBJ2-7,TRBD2,CASGPDRGLANYEQYF,TGTGCTAGTGGTCCCGACCGGGGACTAGCGAACTACGAGCAGTACTTC
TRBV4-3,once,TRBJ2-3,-,CASSQDISTDTQYF,TGCGCCAGCAGCCAAGATATTAGCACAGATACGCAGTATTTT